This TCR beta chain is drawn from a study of response to subunit inactivated influenza vaccine. Study-wide points: Each seasonal influenza vaccination recruits few new T cells, the authors suggested.

Each CDR3 protein gets one entry after TCRdb re-called the RT-PCR reads with MiXCR. In the table there are 500,000 to 600,000 distinct CDR3 sequences, approximately 7.7% of which are singletons. Ten or more counts support this clonotype. Its specificity is unknown. CDR3 length: 18 residues. The germline V gene has CDR1 SGHTA and CDR2 FQGNSA. The ends lost 0 bases at V and 0 bases at J; junction bases unmatched: 10. The material sequenced was PBMCs from blood, taken about 24 months after vaccination. The chain joins TRBV7-2 to TRBJ2-5, with TRBD2 matching 7 bases. This TCR was recovered from a man between 50 and 70 years old who received an inactivated influenza vaccine. The CDR3 protein is CASSLAHGGSLYQETQYF. The CDR3 DNA reads as TGTGCCAGCAGCTTAGCGCATGGCGGGAGCCTGTACCAAGAGACCCAGTACTTC.